This T cell receptor (beta chain) stems from a study of beta chain features in type 1 diabetes. A note on this clone: This same CDR3 is encoded by further DNA sequences in the sample.

The V gene lost 1 base and the J gene lost 4 bases, with 5 bases spanning the gap. Germline V gives CDR1 SGDLS, CDR2 YYNGEE. The CDR3 covers 12 residues. Expressed TCRB transcripts were sequenced because the isolated RNA had all been reverse transcribed beforehand. Some clones are missing from TCRdb's copy, which holds only in-frame ones; the method was immunoSEQ multiplex PCR. The top ten hold 1% to 1.5% of the sample, which has a few hundred thousand clones, approximately 11% seen once. The authors sorted CD4+ naive, central memory, regulatory and stem cell-like memory cells via CD45RO/CCR7/CD25/CD127/CD95/CD27.

The source of this sequence is a man between 18 and 35 years old in good health. The chain links TRBV9 to TRBJ2-5; D is unresolved. The sample consisted of central memory CD4+ T cells from blood. DNA for the CDR3: TGTGCCAGCAGCGTATTGGGAGAGACCCAGTACTTC. Protein sequence: CASSVLGETQYF.